The present entry profiles one TCR beta chain with its context. CDR3 length: 17 residues. Losses at the gene ends were 5 bases for V and 0 bases for J; bases not matched to a gene: 9. CDR1 SGHTA and CDR2 FQGNSA come from the germline V gene. Some clones are missing from TCRdb's copy, which holds only in-frame ones; the method was immunoSEQ multiplex PCR. This sample has a few hundred thousand clones; approximately 90% occur once, and the top ten carry around 9.3%. All enrollees were roughly 18 to 90 years old and from roughly 22 US areas. Cohort 3 recovery required two negative PCRs, clearance, or symptom resolution. The sample is drawn from a study of blood T cell repertoires in COVID-19. In the study overall: COVID-19 samples collected from the United States, Italy and Spain covered acute and convalescent phases. PBMCs, B-cell-depleted T cells, or T cells provided the cDNA or gDNA that made up the material.

The chain has TRBV7-2 and TRBJ1-1, with 10 bases that match TRBD1. The sequence was obtained from a woman between 18 and 30 years old who had recovered from COVID-19. Input material: PBMCs or T cells enriched from blood (not recorded which). The CDR3 DNA is TGTGCCAGCAGCCTGGGACAGGGGCGACCCATGAACACTGAAGCTTTCTTT. Its protein is CASSLGQGRPMNTEAFF.